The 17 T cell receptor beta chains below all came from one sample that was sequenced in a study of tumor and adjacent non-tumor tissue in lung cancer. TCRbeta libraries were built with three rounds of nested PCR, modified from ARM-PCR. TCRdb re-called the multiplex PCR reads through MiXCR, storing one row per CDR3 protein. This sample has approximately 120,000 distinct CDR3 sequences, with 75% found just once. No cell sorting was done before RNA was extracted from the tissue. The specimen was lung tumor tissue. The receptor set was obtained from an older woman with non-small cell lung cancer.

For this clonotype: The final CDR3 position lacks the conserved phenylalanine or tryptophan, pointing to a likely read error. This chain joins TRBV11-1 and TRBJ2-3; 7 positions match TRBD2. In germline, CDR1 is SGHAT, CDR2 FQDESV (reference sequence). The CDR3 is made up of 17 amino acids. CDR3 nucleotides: TGTGCCGGCAGCTCCCCCCTGGGGGGGGGAAGCACAGATACGCAGTATTTG. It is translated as CAGSSPLGGGSTDTQYL.

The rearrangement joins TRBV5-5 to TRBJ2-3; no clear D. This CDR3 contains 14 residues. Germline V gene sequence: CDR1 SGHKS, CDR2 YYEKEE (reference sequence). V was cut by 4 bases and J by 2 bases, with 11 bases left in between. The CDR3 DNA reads TGTGCCAGCAGCCTTTTAGTGAACACAGATACGCAGTATTTT. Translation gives CASSLLVNTDTQYF.

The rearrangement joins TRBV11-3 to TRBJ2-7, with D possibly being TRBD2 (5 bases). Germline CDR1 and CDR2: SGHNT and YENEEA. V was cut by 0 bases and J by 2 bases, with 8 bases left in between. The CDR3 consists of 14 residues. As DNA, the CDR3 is TGTGCCAGCAGCTTAGATTTGGGAGCCTACGAGCAGTACTTC. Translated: CASSLDLGAYEQYF.

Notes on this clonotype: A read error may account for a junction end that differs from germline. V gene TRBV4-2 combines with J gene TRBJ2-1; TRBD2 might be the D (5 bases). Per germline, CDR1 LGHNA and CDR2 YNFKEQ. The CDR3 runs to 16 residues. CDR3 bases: TGTGCTAGCAGCCAATGGGTGGGGAGACCGTTGAATGAGCAGTTCTTC. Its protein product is CASSQWVGRPLNEQFF.

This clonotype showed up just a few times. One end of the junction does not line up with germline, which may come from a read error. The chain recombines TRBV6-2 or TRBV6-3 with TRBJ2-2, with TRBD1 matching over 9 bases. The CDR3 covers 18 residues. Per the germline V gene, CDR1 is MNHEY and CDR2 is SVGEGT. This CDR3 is CPSSSLGLDRGVAGELFF. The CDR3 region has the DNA TGTCCCAGCAGCTCTCTTGGCCTGGACAGGGGAGTTGCAGGGGAGCTGTTTTTT.

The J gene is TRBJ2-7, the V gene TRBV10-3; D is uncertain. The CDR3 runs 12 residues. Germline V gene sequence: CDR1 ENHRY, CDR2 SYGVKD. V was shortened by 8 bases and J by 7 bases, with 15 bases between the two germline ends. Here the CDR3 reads CAICTWSPEQYF. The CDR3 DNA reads TGTGCCATCTGTACCTGGAGTCCTGAGCAGTACTTC.

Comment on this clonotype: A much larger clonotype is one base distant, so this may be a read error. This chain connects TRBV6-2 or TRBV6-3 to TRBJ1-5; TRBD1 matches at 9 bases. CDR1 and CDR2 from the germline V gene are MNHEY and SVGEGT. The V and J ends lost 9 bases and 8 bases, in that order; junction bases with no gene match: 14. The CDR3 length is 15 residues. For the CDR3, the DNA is TGTGCCAGTGGACAGGGGTACAATAGGAATAAGCCCCAGCATTTT. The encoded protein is CASGQGYNRNKPQHF.

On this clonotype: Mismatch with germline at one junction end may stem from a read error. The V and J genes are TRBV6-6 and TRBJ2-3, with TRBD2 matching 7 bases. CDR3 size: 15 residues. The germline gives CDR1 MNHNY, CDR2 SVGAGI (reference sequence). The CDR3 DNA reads TGTGTCAGCACAAGGAGGGAGGGAACTCCGGATACGCAGTATTTT. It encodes CVSTRREGTPDTQYF.

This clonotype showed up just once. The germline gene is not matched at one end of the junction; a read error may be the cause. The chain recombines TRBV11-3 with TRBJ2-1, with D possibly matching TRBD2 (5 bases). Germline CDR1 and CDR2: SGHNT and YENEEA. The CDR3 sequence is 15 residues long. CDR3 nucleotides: TGTGCCTGCAGCCCCAGAGGGCCGGGCTACTATGAGCAGTTCTTC. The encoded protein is CACSPRGPGYYEQFF. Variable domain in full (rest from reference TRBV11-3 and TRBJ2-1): EAGVVQSPRYKIIEKKQPVAFWCNPISGHNTLYWYLQNLGQGPELLIRYENEEAVDDSQLPKDRFSAERLKGVDSTLKIQPAELGDSAVYLCACSPRGPGYYEQFFGPGTRLTVL.

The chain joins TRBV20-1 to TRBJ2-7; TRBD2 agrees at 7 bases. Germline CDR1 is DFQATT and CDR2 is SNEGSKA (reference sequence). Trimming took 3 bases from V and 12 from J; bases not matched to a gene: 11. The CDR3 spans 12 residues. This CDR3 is CSASGQTGGRYF. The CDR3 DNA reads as TGCAGTGCTAGCGGACAAACGGGGGGACGGTACTTC.

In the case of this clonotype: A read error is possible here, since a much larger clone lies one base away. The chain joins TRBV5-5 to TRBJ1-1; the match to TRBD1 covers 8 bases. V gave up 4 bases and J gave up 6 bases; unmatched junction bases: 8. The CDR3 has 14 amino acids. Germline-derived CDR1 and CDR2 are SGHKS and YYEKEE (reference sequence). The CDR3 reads CASSPGQGGSEAFF. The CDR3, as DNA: TGTGCCAGCAGCCCCGGACAGGGCGGTTCTGAAGCTTTCTTT. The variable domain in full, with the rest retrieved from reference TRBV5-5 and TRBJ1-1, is DAGVTQSPTHLIKTRGQQVTLRCSPISGHKSVSWYQQVLGQGPQFIFQYYEKEERGRGNFPDRFSARQFPNYSSELNVNALLLGDSALYLCASSPGQGGSEAFFGQGTRLTVV.

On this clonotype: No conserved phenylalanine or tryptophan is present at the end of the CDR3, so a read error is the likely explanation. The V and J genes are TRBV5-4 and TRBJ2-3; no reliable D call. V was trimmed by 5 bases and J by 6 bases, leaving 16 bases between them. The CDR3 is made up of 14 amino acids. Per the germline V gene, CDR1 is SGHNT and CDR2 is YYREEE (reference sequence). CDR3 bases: TGTGCCAGCAGATCTGACTTGAGAACGGATACGCAGTATTAT. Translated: CASRSDLRTDTQYY.

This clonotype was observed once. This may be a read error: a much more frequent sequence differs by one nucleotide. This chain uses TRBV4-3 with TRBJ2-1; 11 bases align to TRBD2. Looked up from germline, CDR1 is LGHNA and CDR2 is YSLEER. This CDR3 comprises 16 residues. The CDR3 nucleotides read TGCGCCGGCAGCCGCCAACTAGCGGGAGTGTACAATGAGCAGTTCTTC. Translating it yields CAGSRQLAGVYNEQFF.

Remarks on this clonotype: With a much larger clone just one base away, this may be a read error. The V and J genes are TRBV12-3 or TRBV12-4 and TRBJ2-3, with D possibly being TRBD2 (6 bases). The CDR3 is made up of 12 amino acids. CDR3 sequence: CTSTLGGDTQYF. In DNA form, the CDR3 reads TGTACCAGCACCCTTGGGGGGGATACGCAGTATTTT.

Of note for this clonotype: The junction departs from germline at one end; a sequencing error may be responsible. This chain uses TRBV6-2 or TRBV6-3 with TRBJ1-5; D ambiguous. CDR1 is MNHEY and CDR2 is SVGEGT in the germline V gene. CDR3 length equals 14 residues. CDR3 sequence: CAISFGYTGQPQHF. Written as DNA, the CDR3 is TGTGCCATCAGTTTCGGGTACACCGGTCAGCCCCAGCATTTT.

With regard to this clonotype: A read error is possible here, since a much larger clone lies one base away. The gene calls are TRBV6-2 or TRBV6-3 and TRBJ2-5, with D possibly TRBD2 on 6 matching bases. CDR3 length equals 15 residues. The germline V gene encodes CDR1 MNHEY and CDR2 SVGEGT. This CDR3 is CASIYATGEQETQYF. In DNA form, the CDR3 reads TGTGCCAGCATTTACGCGACGGGAGAACAAGAGACCCAGTACTTC.

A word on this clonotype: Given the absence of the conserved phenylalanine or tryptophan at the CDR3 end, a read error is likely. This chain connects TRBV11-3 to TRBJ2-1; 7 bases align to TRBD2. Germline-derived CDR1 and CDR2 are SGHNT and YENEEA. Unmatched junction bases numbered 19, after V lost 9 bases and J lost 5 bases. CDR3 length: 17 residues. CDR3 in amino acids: CASSLELTSWSHNEQFL. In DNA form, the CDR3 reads TGTGCCAGTAGTTTAGAGTTGACTAGCTGGAGCCACAATGAGCAGTTCTTA.